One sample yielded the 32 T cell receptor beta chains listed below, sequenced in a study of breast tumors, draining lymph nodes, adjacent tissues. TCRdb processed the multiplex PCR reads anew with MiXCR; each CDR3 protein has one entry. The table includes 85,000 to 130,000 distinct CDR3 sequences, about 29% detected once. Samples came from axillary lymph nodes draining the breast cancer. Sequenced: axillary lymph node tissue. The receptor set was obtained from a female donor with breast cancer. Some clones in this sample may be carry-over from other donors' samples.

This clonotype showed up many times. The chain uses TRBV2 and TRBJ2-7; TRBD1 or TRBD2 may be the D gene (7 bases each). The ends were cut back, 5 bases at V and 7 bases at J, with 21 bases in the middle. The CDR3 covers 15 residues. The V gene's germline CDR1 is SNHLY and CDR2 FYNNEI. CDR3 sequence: CASSTVVAGGGEQYF. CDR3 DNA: TGTGCCAGCAGTACCGTAGTAGCAGGGGGGGGAGAGCAGTACTTC.

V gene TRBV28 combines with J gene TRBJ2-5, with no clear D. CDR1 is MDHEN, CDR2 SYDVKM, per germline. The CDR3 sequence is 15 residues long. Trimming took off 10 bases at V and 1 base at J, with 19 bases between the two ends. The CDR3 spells CATLSLRQFQETQYF. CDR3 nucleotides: TGTGCCACCCTCAGTTTACGGCAGTTCCAAGAGACCCAGTACTTC.

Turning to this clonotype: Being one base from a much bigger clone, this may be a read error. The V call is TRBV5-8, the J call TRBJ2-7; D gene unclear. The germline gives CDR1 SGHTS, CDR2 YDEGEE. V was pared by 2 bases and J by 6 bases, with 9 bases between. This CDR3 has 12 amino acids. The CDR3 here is CASSFGITEQYF. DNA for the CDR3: TGTGCCAGCAGCTTTGGTATAACCGAGCAGTACTTC.

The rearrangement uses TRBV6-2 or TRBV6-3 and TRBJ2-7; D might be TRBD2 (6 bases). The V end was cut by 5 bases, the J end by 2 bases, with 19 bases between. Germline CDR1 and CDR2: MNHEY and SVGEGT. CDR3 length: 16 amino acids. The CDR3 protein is CASSHRFRSGAYEQYF. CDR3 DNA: TGTGCCAGCAGTCATCGGTTCCGGTCGGGGGCCTACGAGCAGTACTTC.

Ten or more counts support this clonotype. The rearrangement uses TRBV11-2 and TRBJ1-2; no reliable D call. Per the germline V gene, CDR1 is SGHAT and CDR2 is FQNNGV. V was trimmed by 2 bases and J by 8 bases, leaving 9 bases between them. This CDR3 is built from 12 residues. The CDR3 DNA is TGTGCCAGCAGCTTAAGCCGGAGAGGCTACACCTTC. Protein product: CASSLSRRGYTF.

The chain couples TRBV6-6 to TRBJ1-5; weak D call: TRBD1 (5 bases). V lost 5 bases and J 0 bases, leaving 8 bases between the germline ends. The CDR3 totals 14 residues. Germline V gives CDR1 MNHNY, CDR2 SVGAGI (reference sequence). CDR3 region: CASSRQNSNQPQHF. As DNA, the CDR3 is TGTGCCAGCAGTAGACAGAATAGCAATCAGCCCCAGCATTTT.

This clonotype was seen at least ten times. In DNA form, the CDR3 reads TGTGCCAGCAGTCCTACAGGGTACAATGAGCAGTTCTTC. This encodes CASSPTGYNEQFF. This chain links TRBV6-2 or TRBV6-3 with TRBJ2-1; D perhaps matches TRBD1 (6 bases). The germline CDR1 and CDR2 sequences are MNHEY and SVGEGT. V lost 5 bases to trimming and J lost 4 bases, with 9 bases between them. The CDR3 is made up of 13 amino acids.

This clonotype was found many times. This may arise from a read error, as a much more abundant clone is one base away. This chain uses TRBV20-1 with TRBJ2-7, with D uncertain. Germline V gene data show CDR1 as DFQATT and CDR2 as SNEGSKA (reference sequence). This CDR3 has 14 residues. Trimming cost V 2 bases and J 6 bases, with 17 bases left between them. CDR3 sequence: CSARYPLITSEQYF. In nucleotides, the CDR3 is TGCAGTGCTAGATATCCTTTGATAACCTCCGAGCAGTACTTC.

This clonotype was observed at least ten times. CDR3 bases: TGTGCCAGCAGCCTCAGGGGGAGTGATGAGCAGTTCTTC. Residues: CASSLRGSDEQFF. This chain joins TRBV5-8 and TRBJ2-1, with TRBD1 matching over 7 bases. There are 13 residues in the CDR3. The J segment lost 8 bases and the V segment lost 4 bases, leaving 6 bases of the junction unmatched. The V gene's germline CDR1 is SGHTS and CDR2 YDEGEE. Looking up the rest from reference TRBV5-8 and TRBJ2-1 gives the full variable domain: EAGVTQSPTHLIKTRGQQATLRCSPISGHTSVYWYQQALGLGLQFLLWYDEGEERNRGNFPPRFSGRQFPNYSSELNVNALELEDSALYLCASSLRGSDEQFFGPGTRLTVL.

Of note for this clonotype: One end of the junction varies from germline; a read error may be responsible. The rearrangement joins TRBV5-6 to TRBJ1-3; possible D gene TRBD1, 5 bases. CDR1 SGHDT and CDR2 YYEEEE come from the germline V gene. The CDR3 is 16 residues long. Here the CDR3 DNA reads TGTGCCTGCAGTGCTCTCCGGGACGGACGTGGGAACACCATATATTTT. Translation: CACSALRDGRGNTIYF.

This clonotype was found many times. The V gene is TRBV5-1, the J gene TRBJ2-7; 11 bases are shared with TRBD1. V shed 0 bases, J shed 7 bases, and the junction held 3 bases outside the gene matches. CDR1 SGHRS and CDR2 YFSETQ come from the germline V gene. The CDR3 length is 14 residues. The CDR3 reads CASSLAGQGVEQYF. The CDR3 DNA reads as TGCGCCAGCAGCTTGGCGGGACAGGGGGTTGAGCAGTACTTC.

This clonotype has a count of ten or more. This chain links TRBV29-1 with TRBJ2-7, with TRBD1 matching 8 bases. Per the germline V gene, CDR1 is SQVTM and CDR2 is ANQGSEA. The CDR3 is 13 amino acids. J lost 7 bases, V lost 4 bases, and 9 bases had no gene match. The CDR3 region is CSVGTGLSWEQYF. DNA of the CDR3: TGCAGCGTTGGGACAGGGCTTTCCTGGGAGCAGTACTTC.

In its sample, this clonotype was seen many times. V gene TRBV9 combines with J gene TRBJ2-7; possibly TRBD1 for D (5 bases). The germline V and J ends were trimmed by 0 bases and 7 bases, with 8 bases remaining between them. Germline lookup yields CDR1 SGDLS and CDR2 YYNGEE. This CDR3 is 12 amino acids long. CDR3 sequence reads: CASSVVSGEQYF. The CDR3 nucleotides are TGTGCCAGCAGCGTAGTGTCAGGGGAGCAGTACTTC.

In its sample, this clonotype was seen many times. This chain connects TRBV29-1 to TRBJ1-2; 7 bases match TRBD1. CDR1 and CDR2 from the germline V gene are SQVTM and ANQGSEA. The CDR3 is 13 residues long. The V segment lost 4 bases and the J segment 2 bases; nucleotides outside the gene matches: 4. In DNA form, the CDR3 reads TGCAGCGTTGGGAAGGGGGCGAACTATGGCTACACCTTC. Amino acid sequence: CSVGKGANYGYTF.

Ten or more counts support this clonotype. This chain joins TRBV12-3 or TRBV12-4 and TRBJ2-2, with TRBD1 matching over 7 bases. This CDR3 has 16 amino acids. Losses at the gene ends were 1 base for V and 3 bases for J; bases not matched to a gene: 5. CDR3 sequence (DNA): TGTGCCAGCAGTTTAGGCACAGGGGCGGACACCGGGGAGCTGTTTTTT. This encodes CASSLGTGADTGELFF.

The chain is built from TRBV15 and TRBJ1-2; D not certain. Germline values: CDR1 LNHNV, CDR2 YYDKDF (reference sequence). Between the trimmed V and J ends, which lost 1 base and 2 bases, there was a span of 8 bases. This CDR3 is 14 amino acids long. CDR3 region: CATSRGLANYGYTF. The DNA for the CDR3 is TGTGCCACCAGCAGAGGGCTAGCGAACTATGGCTACACCTTC.

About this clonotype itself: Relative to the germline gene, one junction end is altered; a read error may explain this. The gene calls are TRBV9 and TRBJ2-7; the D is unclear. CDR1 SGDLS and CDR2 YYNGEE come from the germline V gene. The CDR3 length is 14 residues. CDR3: CASSARNSGYAQSF. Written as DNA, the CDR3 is TGTGCCAGCAGCGCCAGAAATTCCGGGTACGCGCAGTCCTTC.

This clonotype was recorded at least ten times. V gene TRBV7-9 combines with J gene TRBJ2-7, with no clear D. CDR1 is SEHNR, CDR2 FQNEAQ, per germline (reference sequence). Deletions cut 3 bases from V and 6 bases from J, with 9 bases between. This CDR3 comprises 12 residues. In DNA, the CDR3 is TGTGCCAGCAGCTTTGGCGTATCCGAGCAGTACTTC. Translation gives CASSFGVSEQYF.

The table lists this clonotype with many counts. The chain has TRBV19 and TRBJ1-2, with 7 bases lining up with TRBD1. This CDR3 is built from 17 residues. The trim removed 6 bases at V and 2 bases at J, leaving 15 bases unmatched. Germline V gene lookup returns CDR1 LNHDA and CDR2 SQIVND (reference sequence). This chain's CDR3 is CASSRAGGFTSNYGYTF. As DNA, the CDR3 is TGTGCCAGTAGCCGAGCAGGGGGGTTTACTTCGAACTATGGCTACACCTTC.

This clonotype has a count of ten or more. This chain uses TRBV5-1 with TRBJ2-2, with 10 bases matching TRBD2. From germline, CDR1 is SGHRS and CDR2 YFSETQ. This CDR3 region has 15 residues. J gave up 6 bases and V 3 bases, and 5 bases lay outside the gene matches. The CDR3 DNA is TGCGCCAGCAGCTCTAGCGGGAGAGGCCCCGGGGAGCTGTTTTTT. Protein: CASSSSGRGPGELFF. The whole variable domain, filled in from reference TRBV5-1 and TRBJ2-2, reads KAGVTQTPRYLIKTRGQQVTLSCSPISGHRSVSWYQQTPGQGLQFLFEYFSETQRNKGNFPGRFSGRQFSNSRSEMNVSTLELGDSALYLCASSSSGRGPGELFFGEGSRLTVL.

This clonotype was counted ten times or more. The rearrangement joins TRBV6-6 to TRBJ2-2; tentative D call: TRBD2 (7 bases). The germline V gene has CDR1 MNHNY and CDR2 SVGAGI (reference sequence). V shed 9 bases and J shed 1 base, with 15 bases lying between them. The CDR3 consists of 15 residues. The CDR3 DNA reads TGTGCCAGTTTTCTTAGGGGGGGGAACACCGGGGAGCTGTTTTTT. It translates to CASFLRGGNTGELFF.

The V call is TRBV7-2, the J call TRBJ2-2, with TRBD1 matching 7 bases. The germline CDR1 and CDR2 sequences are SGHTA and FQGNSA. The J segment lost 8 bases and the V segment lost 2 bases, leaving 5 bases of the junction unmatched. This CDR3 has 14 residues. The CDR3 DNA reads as TGTGCCAGCAGCTTACAGGGGGTAGAGGGGGAGCTGTTTTTT. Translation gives CASSLQGVEGELFF.

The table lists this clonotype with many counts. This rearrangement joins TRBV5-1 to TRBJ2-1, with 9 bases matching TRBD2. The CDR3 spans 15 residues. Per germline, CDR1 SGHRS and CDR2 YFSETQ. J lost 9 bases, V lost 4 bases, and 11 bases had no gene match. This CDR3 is CASSRPGTSSSEQFF. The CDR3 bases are TGCGCCAGCAGCAGACCCGGGACTAGCAGTAGTGAGCAGTTCTTC.

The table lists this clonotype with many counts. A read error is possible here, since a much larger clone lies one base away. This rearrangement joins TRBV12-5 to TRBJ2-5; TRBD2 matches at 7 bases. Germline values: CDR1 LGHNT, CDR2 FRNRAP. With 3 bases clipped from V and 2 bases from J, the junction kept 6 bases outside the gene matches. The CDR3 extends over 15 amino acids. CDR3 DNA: TGTGCTAGTGGTTTCGGCGGGGGAGGGCAAGAGACCCAGTACTTC. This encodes CASGFGGGGQETQYF.

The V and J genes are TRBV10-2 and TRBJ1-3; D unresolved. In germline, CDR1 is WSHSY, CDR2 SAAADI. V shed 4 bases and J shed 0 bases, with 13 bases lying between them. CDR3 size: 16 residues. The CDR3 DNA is TGCGCCAGCAGTGCTTACAGATCGAGCTCTGGAAACACCATATATTTT. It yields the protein CASSAYRSSSGNTIYF.

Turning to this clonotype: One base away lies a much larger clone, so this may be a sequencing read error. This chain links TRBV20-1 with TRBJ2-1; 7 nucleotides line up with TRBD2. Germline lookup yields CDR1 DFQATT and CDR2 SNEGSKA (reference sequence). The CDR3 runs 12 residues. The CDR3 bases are TGCAGTGCCGAGGGACTAATCAATGAGCCGTTCTTC. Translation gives CSAEGLINEPFF.

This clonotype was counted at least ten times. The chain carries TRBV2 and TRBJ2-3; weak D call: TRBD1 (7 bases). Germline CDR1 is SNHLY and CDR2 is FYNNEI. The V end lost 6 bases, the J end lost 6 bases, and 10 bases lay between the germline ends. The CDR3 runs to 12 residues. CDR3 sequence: CASSPGGDTQYF. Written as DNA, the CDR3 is TGTGCCAGCAGCCCAGGGGGGGATACGCAGTATTTT.

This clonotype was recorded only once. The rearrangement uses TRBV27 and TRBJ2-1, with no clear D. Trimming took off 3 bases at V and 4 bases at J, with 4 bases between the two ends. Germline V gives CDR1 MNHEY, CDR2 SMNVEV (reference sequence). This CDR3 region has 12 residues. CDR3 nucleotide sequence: TGTGCCAGCAGTTTTAATTACAATGAGCAGTTCTTC. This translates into CASSFNYNEQFF.

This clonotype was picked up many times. CDR3 protein: CASEGLAGDETQYF. As DNA, the CDR3 is TGTGCCAGCGAGGGACTAGCGGGAGATGAGACCCAGTACTTC. The V call is TRBV5-6, the J call TRBJ2-5; 14 positions match TRBD2. The junction had 4 bases not matched to a gene; V was cut back by 7 bases and J by 5 bases. The length of the CDR3 is 14 residues. Germline CDR1 and CDR2: SGHDT and YYEEEE.

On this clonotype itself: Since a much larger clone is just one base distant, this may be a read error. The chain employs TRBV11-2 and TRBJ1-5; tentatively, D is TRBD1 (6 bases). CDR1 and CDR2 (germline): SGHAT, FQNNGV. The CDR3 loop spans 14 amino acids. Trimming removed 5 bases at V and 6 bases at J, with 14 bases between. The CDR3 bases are TGTGCCAGCAGCATCGGACAGTACAGTCAGCCCCAGCATTTT. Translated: CASSIGQYSQPQHF.

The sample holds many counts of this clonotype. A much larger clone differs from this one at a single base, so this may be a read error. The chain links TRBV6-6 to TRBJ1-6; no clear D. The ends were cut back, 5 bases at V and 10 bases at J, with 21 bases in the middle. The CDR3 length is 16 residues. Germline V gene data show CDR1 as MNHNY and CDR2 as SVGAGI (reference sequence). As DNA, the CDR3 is TGTGCCAGCAGTCCCATTTCTAGGGCGTCGGCATCACCCCTCCACTTT. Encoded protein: CASSPISRASASPLHF.

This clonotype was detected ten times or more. DNA of the CDR3: TGTGCCAGCACAAATCGGCTAGCTAGCACAGATACGCAGTATTTT. This encodes CASTNRLASTDTQYF. The chain is built from TRBV2 and TRBJ2-3; perhaps TRBD2 as D (5 bases). The germline V gene has CDR1 SNHLY and CDR2 FYNNEI. V shed 7 bases and J shed 0 bases, with 14 bases lying between them. The length of the CDR3 is 15 residues. The whole variable domain, remainder taken from reference TRBV2 and TRBJ2-3, is EPEVTQTPSHQVTQMGQEVILRCVPISNHLYFYWYRQILGQKVEFLVSFYNNEISEKSEIFDDQFSVERPDGSNFTLKIRSTKLEDSAMYFCASTNRLASTDTQYFGPGTRLTVL.